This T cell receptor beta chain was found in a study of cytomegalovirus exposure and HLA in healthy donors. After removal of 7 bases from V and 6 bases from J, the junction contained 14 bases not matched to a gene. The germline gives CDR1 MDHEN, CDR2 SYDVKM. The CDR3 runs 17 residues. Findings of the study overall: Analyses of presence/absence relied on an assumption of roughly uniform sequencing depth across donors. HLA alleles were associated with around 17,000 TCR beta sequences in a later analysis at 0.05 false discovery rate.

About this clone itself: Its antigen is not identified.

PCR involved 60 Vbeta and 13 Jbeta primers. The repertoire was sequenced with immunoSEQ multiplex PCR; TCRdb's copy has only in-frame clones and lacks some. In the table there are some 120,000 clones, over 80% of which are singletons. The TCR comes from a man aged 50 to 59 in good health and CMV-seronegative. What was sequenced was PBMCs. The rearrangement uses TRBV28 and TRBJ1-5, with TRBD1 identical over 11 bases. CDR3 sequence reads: CASTSSGTGGGGQPQHF. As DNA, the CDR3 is TGTGCCAGCACATCATCCGGGACAGGGGGAGGGGGTCAGCCCCAGCATTTT.